The clone carrying this TCR beta chain occurred a few times. Exclusions: uncontrolled infection, other autoimmune disease, pregnancy, lactation. Diagnoses used clinical symptoms, serum thyroxine and TRAb, thyroid ultrasound and orbital computed tomography. This sample was included in a study of T cells in Graves' hyperthyroidism and ophthalmopathy. Overall study: Peripheral blood sampling occurred at initial diagnosis, before any treatment.

Trimming shortened V by 1 base and J by 5 bases, and 9 bases separated the two germline ends. The CDR3 has 15 amino acids. Germline CDR1 and CDR2: LGHDT and YNNKEL (reference sequence). The investigators amplified TCR beta CDR3 regions from RNA transcripts. In the first-round RT-PCR of the TCR CDR3, the HTBI primer set was used. Via MiXCR, TCRdb re-called the multiplex PCR reads, giving one row per CDR3 protein. This table holds about 250,000 distinct CDR3 sequences, roughly 15% found once. The sequence was collected from a woman in her forties or fifties with Graves' hyperthyroidism that later progressed to Graves' ophthalmopathy. This chain joins TRBV3-1 and TRBJ1-6; D is uncertain. Sequences were obtained from blood. The CDR3 region is CASSQGSADNSPLHF. CDR3 sequence (DNA): TGTGCCAGCAGCCAAGGCTCGGCAGATAATTCACCCCTCCACTTT.